These 18 T cell receptor beta chains originate from one sample sequenced in a study of T cells expressing NK-cell markers. For each CDR3 protein, TCRdb gives one entry from its re-call of the 5' RACE reads, without DNA. This table lists about 170,000 distinct CDR3 sequences. Sequencing was carried out using blood T cells: a sorted CD56 or NKG2C T cell subset, CD4+ or CD8+ T cells, or bulk PBMC T cells (not recorded which). These receptor sequences come from a man aged 18 to 69 in good health.

The genes are TRBV28 and TRBJ1-2; the D call of TRBD1 rests on TCRdb alone, since no DNA is present to check it. The CDR3 consists of 15 residues. Germline V CDR1 and CDR2: MDHEN, SYDVKM. CDR3 sequence: CASETGKGLVNGYTF.

This chain joins TRBV27 and TRBJ1-1. Germline V lookup: CDR1 MNHEY, CDR2 SMNVEV (reference sequence). The CDR3 length is 16 residues. The CDR3 loop is CASSLWRDSGNTEAFF.

CDR3 residues: CASSHPGTGFYEQYF. The chain uses TRBV12-3 or TRBV12-4 and TRBJ2-7; TCRdb picks TRBD1, but there is no DNA to check that call. This CDR3 has 15 amino acids.

The CDR3 spells CASSQDVGSNEKLFF. The rearrangement uses TRBV3-1 and TRBJ1-4. This CDR3 is built from 15 residues. Germline V lookup: CDR1 LGHDT, CDR2 YNNKEL (reference sequence).

V is TRBV4-2 and J is TRBJ2-2. Germline V gene lookup returns CDR1 LGHNA and CDR2 YNFKEQ. CDR3 length: 15 amino acids. The CDR3 is CASSPAGGSGGELFF.

The chain combines TRBV28 with TRBJ1-1; TCRdb picks TRBD1, but there is no DNA to check that call. This CDR3 has 16 residues. From germline, CDR1 is MDHEN and CDR2 SYDVKM. This CDR3 is CASSLLLGAGDTEAFF.

The chain links TRBV21-1 to TRBJ2-7; with no DNA, the TCRdb D assignment of TRBD1 cannot be verified. TRBV21-1 has pseudogene status. This CDR3 comprises 14 residues. The CDR3 here is CASSLWTGIYEQYF.

The rearrangement joins TRBV27 to TRBJ2-1; TCRdb returns TRBD2, unconfirmable since there is no DNA. Germline CDR1 reads MNHEY; CDR2 reads SMNVEV (reference sequence). The CDR3 consists of 17 residues. The CDR3 sequence is CASSPRPGLARSNEQFF.

This sequence joins TRBV19 and TRBJ1-1; TCRdb names TRBD1, which stays unverified in the absence of DNA. This CDR3 is built from 13 residues. Germline V lookup: CDR1 LNHDA, CDR2 SQIVND (reference sequence). The CDR3 reads CASSIGPGTEAFF.

CDR3 residues: CASSKEAETGVYGYTF. The chain carries TRBV21-1 and TRBJ1-2; TCRdb's D call, TRBD1, is unchecked because there is no DNA. TRBV21-1 is flagged as a pseudogene. The CDR3 covers 16 residues.

V and J are TRBV28 and TRBJ1-6. The CDR3 spans 13 residues. The germline V gene encodes CDR1 MDHEN and CDR2 SYDVKM. The CDR3 here is CASSLTRASPLHF.

The V gene is TRBV7-2, the J gene TRBJ1-5; TCRdb gives TRBD1 as the D gene, but with no DNA this cannot be confirmed. CDR1 and CDR2 (germline): SGHTA, FQGNSA. This CDR3 region has 16 residues. The CDR3 sequence: CASSSDQGPSNQPQHF.

V and J are TRBV19 and TRBJ2-7; TCRdb calls TRBD1, which cannot be checked without DNA. The CDR3 extends over 13 amino acids. Germline V gene lookup returns CDR1 LNHDA and CDR2 SQIVND (reference sequence). The CDR3 sequence: CASGPGGSYEQYF.

The chain couples TRBV12-3 or TRBV12-4 to TRBJ2-7; the TCRdb call, TRBD2, lacks DNA for checking. CDR3 length: 16 amino acids. The CDR3 is CASTQGTSEPPYEQYF.

This chain connects TRBV28 to TRBJ1-1; TCRdb indicates TRBD1, and absent DNA this call remains unverified. Germline assignment: CDR1 MDHEN and CDR2 SYDVKM. The CDR3 covers 14 residues. The CDR3 is CASSFRGFNTEAFF.

V is TRBV7-3 and J is TRBJ1-1. The CDR3 runs 15 residues. CDR1 SGHTA and CDR2 FQGTGA come from the germline V gene. The CDR3 region is CASSLNGEMNTEAFF.

The V gene is TRBV5-1, the J gene TRBJ2-2; there is no DNA to check the TCRdb D call of TRBD1. This CDR3 contains 17 residues. Germline loops: CDR1 SGHRS, CDR2 YFSETQ. CDR3 sequence reads: CASSLFTRDRNTGELFF.

The chain recombines TRBV9 with TRBJ1-1; TCRdb indicates TRBD1, and absent DNA this call remains unverified. The V gene's germline CDR1 is SGDLS and CDR2 YYNGEE. This CDR3 comprises 15 residues. CDR3 amino acids: CASSPVRGLRTEAFF. Combining the CDR3 with reference TRBV9 and TRBJ1-1 gives the whole variable domain DSGVTQTPKHLITATGQRVTLRCSPRSGDLSVYWYQQSLDQGLQFLIQYYNGEERAKGNILERFSAQQFPDLHSELNLSSLELGDSALYFCASSPVRGLRTEAFFGQGTRLTVV.